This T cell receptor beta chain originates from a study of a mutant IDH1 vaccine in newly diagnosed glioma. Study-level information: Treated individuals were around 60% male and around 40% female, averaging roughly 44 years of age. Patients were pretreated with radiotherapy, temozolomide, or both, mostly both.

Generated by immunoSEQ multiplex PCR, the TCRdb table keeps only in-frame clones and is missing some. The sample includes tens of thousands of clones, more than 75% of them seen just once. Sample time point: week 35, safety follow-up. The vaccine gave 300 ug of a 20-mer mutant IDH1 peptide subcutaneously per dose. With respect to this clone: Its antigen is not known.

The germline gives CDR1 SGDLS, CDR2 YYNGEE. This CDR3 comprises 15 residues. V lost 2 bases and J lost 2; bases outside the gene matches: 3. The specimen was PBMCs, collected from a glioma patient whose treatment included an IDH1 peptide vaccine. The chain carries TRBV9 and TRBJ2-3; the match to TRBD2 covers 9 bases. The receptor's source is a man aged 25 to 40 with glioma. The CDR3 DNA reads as TGTGCCAGCAGCGTGCTAGCGGGGAACACAGATACGCAGTATTTT. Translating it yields CASSVLAGNTDTQYF. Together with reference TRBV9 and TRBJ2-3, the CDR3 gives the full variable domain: DSGVTQTPKHLITATGQRVTLRCSPRSGDLSVYWYQQSLDQGLQFLIQYYNGEERAKGNILERFSAQQFPDLHSELNLSSLELGDSALYFCASSVLAGNTDTQYFGPGTRLTVL.